These 17 T cell receptor beta chains were all obtained from the same sample, sequenced in a study of siplizumab effects on memory and regulatory T cells. Profiling relied on immunoSEQ multiplex PCR, and the TCRdb table lists in-frame clones only, not all of them. This sample has around 100,000 clones, with about 94% found just once. The specimen was non-Treg CD4+ T cells sorted from blood. Receptor source: a human donor in good health.

V is TRBV5-1 and J is TRBJ2-5; D is possibly TRBD1 (6 bases). The CDR3 extends over 14 amino acids. CDR1 SGHRS and CDR2 YFSETQ come from the germline V gene. Trimming stripped 3 bases from V and 3 bases from J, with 12 bases between. The CDR3 here is CASSSPGTKETQYF. CDR3 nucleotide sequence: TGCGCCAGCAGCTCCCCCGGGACAAAAGAGACCCAGTACTTC.

V and J are TRBV10-2 and TRBJ1-5; D is unclear. From germline, CDR1 is WSHSY and CDR2 SAAADI. The CDR3 extends over 14 amino acids. V was pared by 0 bases and J by 11 bases, with 14 bases between. DNA of the CDR3: TGCGCCAGCAGTGAGTCGGACCCTCCTAGGGCCCAGCATTTT. Protein: CASSESDPPRAQHF.

This clone was seen more than once but under ten times. V is TRBV21-1 and J is TRBJ1-1. TRBV21-1 is classified as a pseudogene. The CDR3 has 10 residues. CDR3 residues: CASSKGWSVF. The CDR3 bases are TGTGCCAGCAGCAAAGGCTGGTCGGTTTTT.

The CDR3 nucleotides read TGTGCCACCAGCAGAGAGGGTTTTTCGGAGACCCAGTACTTC. Protein sequence: CATSREGFSETQYF. The gene calls are TRBV15 and TRBJ2-5; D unclear. This CDR3 comprises 14 residues. Germline V lookup: CDR1 LNHNV, CDR2 YYDKDF (reference sequence). V lost 0 bases and J 5 bases, leaving 10 bases between the germline ends.

The V gene is TRBV19, the J gene TRBJ2-6; possible D gene TRBD1, 5 bases. The CDR3 consists of 14 residues. Looked up from germline, CDR1 is LNHDA and CDR2 is SQIVND (reference sequence). Trimming cost V 6 bases and J 2 bases, with 8 bases left between them. CDR3 nucleotides: TGTGCCAGTAGCTTAGGGGCTGGGGCCAACGTCCTGACTTTC. Protein sequence: CASSLGAGANVLTF.

The rearrangement joins TRBV7-3 to TRBJ2-7, with 7 bases that match TRBD2. The CDR3 length is 15 residues. CDR1 is SGHTA, CDR2 FQGTGA, per germline. V dropped 0 bases and J dropped 5; count of bases not matched to a gene: 7. In nucleotides, the CDR3 is TGTGCCAGCAGCTTAACGGGAGGGCCACCCCACGAGCAGTACTTC. This sequence encodes CASSLTGGPPHEQYF.

This clone was recorded once. This specimen includes other DNA sequences encoding the same CDR3. The genes are TRBV21-1 and TRBJ2-7. TRBV21-1 is a pseudogene. This CDR3 has 12 residues. CDR3 in amino acids: CASSKVGHEQYF. In DNA, the CDR3 is TGTGCCAGCAGTAAAGTTGGTCACGAGCAGTACTTC.

This chain uses TRBV2 with TRBJ1-4; 9 bases line up with TRBD1. This CDR3 contains 14 residues. Germline V gives CDR1 SNHLY, CDR2 FYNNEI. Trimming took 10 bases from V and 7 from J; bases not matched to a gene: 10. As DNA, the CDR3 is TGTGCCACGTATTACAGGGGGCAAAGTGAAAAACTGTTTTTT. Protein sequence: CATYYRGQSEKLFF.

The J gene is TRBJ2-7, the V gene TRBV6-6, with TRBD1 as a possible D gene (5 bases). Germline V lookup: CDR1 MNHNY, CDR2 SVGAGI (reference sequence). The germline V and J ends were trimmed by 6 bases and 2 bases, with 17 bases remaining between them. The CDR3 is made up of 15 amino acids. This CDR3 is CASSNWGGATYEQYF. CDR3 coding DNA: TGTGCCAGCAGCAACTGGGGCGGAGCGACCTACGAGCAGTACTTC.

The V call is TRBV7-5, the J call TRBJ2-1; the table's D gene call, TRBD1, was not cross checked with the DNA. TRBV7-5 is marked as a pseudogene. The CDR3 has 15 amino acids. The CDR3 spells CARSLRQGRANEQFF. Written as DNA, the CDR3 is TGTGCCAGAAGCTTACGACAAGGCAGGGCCAATGAGCAGTTCTTC.

The chain carries TRBV5-1 and TRBJ2-1, with D perhaps TRBD2 (5 bases). Germline CDR1 and CDR2: SGHRS and YFSETQ. The length of the CDR3 is 13 residues. V was shortened by 4 bases and J by 9 bases, with 14 bases between the two germline ends. CDR3: CASSLRVGVEQFF. The CDR3 DNA reads TGCGCCAGCAGCCTGCGGGTGGGTGTTGAGCAGTTCTTC.

V and J are TRBV9 and TRBJ2-1; D may correspond to TRBD1 or TRBD2 (5 bases each). This CDR3 comprises 18 residues. CDR1 and CDR2 from the germline V gene are SGDLS and YYNGEE. Trimming took off 0 bases at V and 5 bases at J, with 21 bases between the two ends. CDR3 DNA sequence: TGTGCCAGCAGCGTAGGGATCGGTGGAAGGGACGTCAACAATGAGCAGTTCTTC. Protein sequence: CASSVGIGGRDVNNEQFF. The variable domain in full, with the rest retrieved from reference TRBV9 and TRBJ2-1, is DSGVTQTPKHLITATGQRVTLRCSPRSGDLSVYWYQQSLDQGLQFLIQYYNGEERAKGNILERFSAQQFPDLHSELNLSSLELGDSALYFCASSVGIGGRDVNNEQFFGPGTRLTVL.

This chain uses TRBV7-2 with TRBJ2-7; the match to TRBD2 covers 9 bases. Losses at the gene ends were 4 bases for V and 6 bases for J; bases not matched to a gene: 10. Per the germline V gene, CDR1 is SGHTA and CDR2 is FQGNSA. The CDR3 loop spans 15 amino acids. For the CDR3, the DNA is TGTGCCAGCAGCTCTTTTAGCGGGAGTGTCGGCGAGCAGTACTTC. Its translation: CASSSFSGSVGEQYF.

The chain has TRBV29-1 and TRBJ1-1; no firm D call. The CDR3 is 13 residues long. CDR1 and CDR2 from the germline V gene are SQVTM and ANQGSEA. Deletions cut 2 bases from V and 6 bases from J, with 13 bases between. Here the CDR3 DNA reads TGCAGCGTTGAAACCAGACTGTCCCCTGAAGCTTTCTTT. The encoded protein is CSVETRLSPEAFF.

The gene calls are TRBV9 and TRBJ2-5, with TRBD1 identical over 9 bases. V lost 2 bases, J lost 4 bases, and 9 bases stayed unmatched. The CDR3 is 16 residues long. Germline values: CDR1 SGDLS, CDR2 YYNGEE. CDR3 in amino acids: CASSVGDRVFLETQYF. Written as DNA, the CDR3 is TGTGCCAGCAGCGTGGGGGACAGGGTTTTTTTAGAGACCCAGTACTTC.

The gene calls are TRBV6-6 and TRBJ1-1; TRBD1 matches at 8 bases. Germline CDR1 MNHNY, CDR2 SVGAGI (reference sequence). The CDR3 loop spans 14 amino acids. Unmatched junction bases numbered 2, after V lost 0 bases and J lost 5 bases. The CDR3 reads CASSYSRQGTEAFF. The CDR3 DNA is TGTGCCAGCAGTTACTCAAGACAGGGGACTGAAGCTTTCTTT.

The genes are TRBV19 and TRBJ1-1; 10 nucleotides line up with TRBD1. This CDR3 is built from 14 residues. Germline values: CDR1 LNHDA, CDR2 SQIVND (reference sequence). V was clipped by 10 bases and J by 5 bases; unmatched bases: 10. The CDR3 is CATIKPGQGTEAFF. Here the CDR3 DNA reads TGTGCCACAATCAAACCGGGACAGGGGACTGAAGCTTTCTTT.